Listed here are 20 T cell receptor beta chains from one sample, sequenced in a study of T-cell reconstitution after alpha-beta-depleted transplantation in children. TCRbeta library preparation incorporated unique molecular identifiers. Using its own MiXCR run on the PCR reads, TCRdb lists one record per CDR3 protein. The table includes approximately 520,000 distinct CDR3 sequences, 9.5% to 12% detected once. This sample comprised PBMCs, mostly from graft donor cells, obtained 180 days after TCRalphabeta/CD19-depleted stem cell transplant. The receptor source for this set is a female patient aged 2-10 years who had a stem cell transplant for aplastic anemia, so the T cells may come from the graft donor.

There are a few counts of this clonotype. The J gene is TRBJ2-2, the V gene TRBV5-1; D is ambiguous. Germline V gene lookup returns CDR1 SGHRS and CDR2 YFSETQ. The CDR3 sequence is 13 residues long. V was clipped by 5 bases and J by 4 bases, with 9 bases between them. The CDR3 DNA sequence: TGCGCCAGCAGACAGCAAAGCACCGGGGAGCTGTTTTTT. It translates to CASRQQSTGELFF.

This clonotype appeared a few times. The rearrangement joins TRBV6-2 or TRBV6-3 to TRBJ1-5, with D uncertain. V shed 6 bases and J shed 0 bases, with 9 bases lying between them. Germline V gives CDR1 MNHEY, CDR2 SVGEGT. The CDR3 spans 14 residues. CDR3 loop: CASRLRYSNQPQHF. The CDR3 coding sequence is TGTGCCAGCAGACTGCGGTATAGCAATCAGCCCCAGCATTTT.

The chain employs TRBV24-1 and TRBJ1-6; 7 bases are shared with TRBD1. The CDR3 is 13 residues long. Trimming removed 4 bases from V and 10 bases from J; junction bases left unmatched: 3. Germline assignment: CDR1 KGHDR and CDR2 SFDVKD. CDR3 region: CATSEGTESPLHF. The CDR3 DNA sequence: TGTGCCACCAGTGAGGGGACAGAATCACCCCTCCACTTT.

This clonotype came up many times. One junction end does not reproduce the germline sequence, and a read error may be involved. The chain couples TRBV7-8 to TRBJ2-7; D possibly corresponds to TRBD2 (7 bases). Germline V lookup: CDR1 SGHVS, CDR2 FQNEAQ. The CDR3 has 11 residues. This CDR3 reads CASSRGGEFHF. CDR3 nucleotide sequence: TGTGCCAGCAGCAGAGGGGGGGAGTTCCACTTC.

The V and J genes are TRBV29-1 and TRBJ1-1; no definite D call. The CDR3 extends over 11 amino acids. Germline CDR1 SQVTM, CDR2 ANQGSEA. V shed 4 bases and J shed 4 bases, with 7 bases lying between them. CDR3 DNA: TGCAGCGTTGTCCAGATCACTGAAGCTTTCTTT. Translation gives CSVVQITEAFF.

Only a few counts were recorded for this clonotype. The genes are TRBV25-1 and TRBJ1-2, with D possibly TRBD1 on 6 matching bases. The germline V gene encodes CDR1 MGHDK and CDR2 SYGVNS. V was pared by 2 bases and J by 3 bases, with 10 bases between. This CDR3 comprises 14 residues. In DNA, the CDR3 is TGTGCCAGCAGTGAACCGGGGGCCTACTATGGCTACACCTTC. Protein: CASSEPGAYYGYTF.

This clonotype was seen a handful of times. The V and J genes are TRBV9 and TRBJ2-5; D is possibly TRBD1 (6 bases). Trimming removed 4 bases from V and 3 bases from J, with 19 bases in between. Germline loops: CDR1 SGDLS, CDR2 YYNGEE. CDR3 length: 16 residues. The CDR3 spells CASSLGHRAMEETQYF. The DNA of the CDR3 is TGTGCCAGCAGCTTAGGACACAGGGCCATGGAAGAGACCCAGTACTTC.

This clonotype has a count of ten or more. This chain links TRBV12-3 or TRBV12-4 with TRBJ2-3; 11 bases match TRBD2. CDR3 length equals 15 residues. With V trimmed by 6 bases and J by 7 bases, 9 bases remained unmatched. For the CDR3, the DNA is TGTGCCAGCAGATTACTAGCGGGAGTGACGCATACGCAGTATTTT. It specifies CASRLLAGVTHTQYF.

The chain joins TRBV12-3 or TRBV12-4 to TRBJ1-2; 10 bases fit TRBD1. J lost 2 bases, V lost 6 bases, and 9 bases had no gene match. The CDR3 loop spans 16 amino acids. The CDR3 loop reads CASRRPSGQGNYGYTF. DNA for the CDR3: TGTGCCAGCAGACGACCGTCGGGACAGGGGAACTATGGCTACACCTTC.

V and J are TRBV9 and TRBJ1-2; perhaps TRBD1 as D (6 bases). The CDR3 has 14 residues. Trimming took off 4 bases at V and 6 bases at J, with 16 bases between the two ends. Germline V CDR1 and CDR2: SGDLS, YYNGEE. The CDR3 DNA reads as TGTGCCAGCAGCCCCTTCGACAGGCCTGATGGCTACACCTTC. As protein: CASSPFDRPDGYTF.

This clonotype was counted at least ten times. The chain recombines TRBV6-1 with TRBJ2-2; possibly TRBD1 for D (7 bases). This CDR3 is 15 amino acids long. From germline, CDR1 is MNHNS and CDR2 SASEGT. Trimming removed 10 bases from V and 8 bases from J, with 23 bases in between. CDR3 sequence: CAIRASTGTGGELFF. The CDR3 DNA reads as TGTGCCATCCGCGCCTCGACAGGGACTGGGGGGGAGCTGTTTTTT.

This clonotype came up a few times. The CDR3 reads CSATLGLPYNEQFF. CDR3 DNA sequence: TGCAGTGCTACTCTCGGACTCCCGTACAATGAGCAGTTCTTC. V gene TRBV20-1 combines with J gene TRBJ2-1; D is perhaps TRBD2 (5 bases). V was shortened by 4 bases and J by 4 bases, with 14 bases between the two germline ends. From germline, CDR1 is DFQATT and CDR2 SNEGSKA (reference sequence). The CDR3 runs to 14 residues.

There are many counts of this clonotype. This chain connects TRBV5-1 to TRBJ2-3, with 10 bases identical to TRBD2. This CDR3 is 15 amino acids long. V was pared by 7 bases and J by 6 bases, with 11 bases of the junction left unmatched. Germline CDR1 reads SGHRS; CDR2 reads YFSETQ. This CDR3 reads CASQRASGSRDTQYF. The CDR3 bases are TGCGCCAGCCAGCGGGCTAGCGGGAGTCGGGATACGCAGTATTTT.

A note on this clonotype: With a much larger clone just one base away, this may be a read error. The V and J genes are TRBV19 and TRBJ2-7; D is tentatively TRBD1 or TRBD2 (5 bases each). The germline CDR1 and CDR2 sequences are LNHDA and SQIVND (reference sequence). CDR3 length: 12 amino acids. CDR3 DNA: TGTGCCAGTAGTCTACCGGGACCCGAGCTGTACTTC. Translating it yields CASSLPGPELYF.

This chain links TRBV20-1 with TRBJ1-1, with D possibly being TRBD1 (5 bases). CDR1 and CDR2 (germline): DFQATT, SNEGSKA (reference sequence). This CDR3 region has 12 residues. V lost 6 bases and J 5 bases, leaving 13 bases between the germline ends. The CDR3, as DNA: TGCAGTGCCCCATATGGGGGAACTGAAGCTTTCTTT. It codes for CSAPYGGTEAFF.

This chain joins TRBV5-1 and TRBJ1-2; a possible D gene is TRBD1 (5 bases). This CDR3 has 16 residues. In germline, CDR1 is SGHRS, CDR2 YFSETQ. V lost 2 bases and J 2 bases, leaving 16 bases between the germline ends. CDR3 loop: CASSFNRNTANYGYTF. The CDR3 DNA reads TGCGCCAGCAGCTTCAACAGGAATACAGCAAACTATGGCTACACCTTC.

There are a few counts of this clonotype. The CDR3, as DNA: TGCGCCAGCAGCCAATTCAAGGGACAGAGGAACTATGGCTACACCTTC. Protein product: CASSQFKGQRNYGYTF. This rearrangement joins TRBV4-1 to TRBJ1-2; 7 nucleotides align to TRBD1. V trimming: 2 bases; J trimming: 2 bases; junction bases outside the gene matches: 8. The CDR3 contains 16 residues. Per germline, CDR1 MGHRA and CDR2 YSYEKL.

This clonotype came up many times. The genes are TRBV4-3 and TRBJ2-2; D might be TRBD1 (5 bases). Trimming left V 3 bases short and J 4 bases short, with 9 bases between. The CDR3 is 14 residues long. Germline CDR1 LGHNA, CDR2 YSLEER. The CDR3 DNA reads TGCGCCAGCAGCCATGGGGCCGTCACCGGGGAGCTGTTTTTT. It yields the protein CASSHGAVTGELFF.

This rearrangement joins TRBV5-1 to TRBJ2-3; 9 bases line up with TRBD2. V shed 4 bases and J 1 base; nucleotides not matched to a gene: 4. The CDR3 totals 15 residues. The germline V gene has CDR1 SGHRS and CDR2 YFSETQ. The CDR3, as DNA: TGCGCCAGCAGCAGAGGCGGGAGGGGCACAGATACGCAGTATTTT. As protein: CASSRGGRGTDTQYF.

This chain's CDR3 is CASSYSQGRNIQYF. CDR3 coding DNA: TGTGCCAGCAGTTACTCGCAGGGTCGGAACATTCAGTACTTC. The gene calls are TRBV6-5 and TRBJ2-4; a possible D gene is TRBD1 (5 bases). Germline CDR1 is MNHEY and CDR2 is SVGAGI. The CDR3 has 14 amino acids. Trimming stripped 0 bases from V and 7 bases from J, with 10 bases between.